These 23 T cell receptor beta chains came from one sample sequenced in a study of blood T cells in healthy people across ages. A second about 6 to 12 cycle PCR used barcoded and J-beta primers. Via MiXCR, TCRdb re-called the 5' RACE reads, giving one row per CDR3 protein. This sample has some 1,800,000 distinct CDR3 sequences; about two fifths occur once, and the top ten carry approximately 22%. The sequencing input was blood. The receptors were gathered from a human donor in good health.

The J gene is TRBJ2-3, the V gene TRBV2; TRBD2 might be the D (5 bases). CDR1 SNHLY and CDR2 FYNNEI come from the germline V gene. Trimming stripped 4 bases from V and 7 bases from J, with 21 bases between. The CDR3 consists of 16 residues. CDR3 amino acids: CASSGTRGPPANTQYF. CDR3 bases: TGTGCCAGCAGTGGAACTAGAGGACCCCCGGCGAATACGCAGTATTTT.

This chain uses TRBV9 with TRBJ2-5; D could derive from TRBD1 or TRBD2 (5 bases each). This CDR3 comprises 14 residues. V lost 2 bases, J lost 11 bases, and 19 bases lay in between. Germline V gene sequence: CDR1 SGDLS, CDR2 YYNGEE. CDR3: CASSVARDLGEQYF. The CDR3 DNA is TGTGCCAGCAGCGTGGCACGGGATTTGGGGGAGCAGTACTTC.

The chain employs TRBV7-2 and TRBJ2-2; 7 bases are shared with TRBD1. CDR1 and CDR2 from the germline V gene are SGHTA and FQGNSA. The length of the CDR3 is 16 residues. V dropped 3 bases and J dropped 1; count of bases not matched to a gene: 5. CDR3 sequence (DNA): TGTGCCAGCAGCTTGATGGCAGGGGGGAACACCGGGGAGCTGTTTTTT. This translates into CASSLMAGGNTGELFF.

The rearrangement links TRBV7-9 to TRBJ1-1; D gene unclear. The CDR3 runs to 14 residues. Germline V CDR1 and CDR2: SEHNR, FQNEAQ (reference sequence). V lost 5 bases and J 1 base, leaving 11 bases between the germline ends. For the CDR3, the DNA is TGTGCCAGCAGCCTGGACGTCAAGAACACTGAAGCTTTCTTT. Translating it yields CASSLDVKNTEAFF.

This chain connects TRBV5-1 to TRBJ2-2; 8 bases match TRBD2. The CDR3 is made up of 14 amino acids. J gave up 6 bases and V 6 bases, and 7 bases lay outside the gene matches. The V gene's germline CDR1 is SGHRS and CDR2 YFSETQ. The CDR3 DNA sequence: TGCGCCAGCAACGGACTAGCAGGCGCCGGGGAGCTGTTTTTT. Its translation is CASNGLAGAGELFF.

The genes are TRBV11-2 and TRBJ2-7; D is unresolved. The CDR3 sequence is 16 residues long. The V end was cut by 0 bases, the J end by 0 bases, with 12 bases between. Germline lookup yields CDR1 SGHAT and CDR2 FQNNGV. The CDR3 region is CASSLDLPVGSYEQYF. The CDR3 region has the DNA TGTGCCAGCAGCTTAGATCTACCTGTGGGCTCCTACGAGCAGTACTTC.

This CDR3 reads CASSARAGGQETQYF. In DNA, the CDR3 is TGTGCCAGCAGTGCGAGAGCGGGGGGTCAAGAGACCCAGTACTTC. The chain employs TRBV12-3 or TRBV12-4 and TRBJ2-5; the match to TRBD2 covers 9 bases. V was clipped by 5 bases and J by 2 bases; unmatched bases: 6. This CDR3 comprises 15 residues.

V usage is TRBV7-3 and J usage is TRBJ2-3, with 9 bases that match TRBD2. CDR3 length equals 19 residues. Unmatched junction bases numbered 14, after V lost 1 base and J lost 3 bases. Germline-derived CDR1 and CDR2 are SGHTA and FQGTGA. CDR3 nucleotides: TGTGCCAGCAGCTTAAGTTTGGCGGGGGGGCCCTCTTTTACAGATACGCAGTATTTT. Translated: CASSLSLAGGPSFTDTQYF.

The chain carries TRBV20-1 and TRBJ1-2, with 9 bases fitting TRBD1. With V trimmed by 1 base and J by 5 bases, 2 bases remained unmatched. Germline V gives CDR1 DFQATT, CDR2 SNEGSKA (reference sequence). CDR3 length equals 13 residues. The DNA of the CDR3 is TGCAGTGCTAGAGTCGACAGGGGGTATGGCTACACCTTC. Translating gives CSARVDRGYGYTF.

The chain couples TRBV6-2 or TRBV6-3 to TRBJ1-5; 7 bases fit TRBD1. The CDR3 has 15 residues. The germline V gene has CDR1 MNHEY and CDR2 SVGEGT. V gave up 7 bases and J gave up 2 bases; unmatched junction bases: 8. The DNA of the CDR3 is TGTGCCAGCAATCGCAGGGGGATTGGCAATCAGCCCCAGCATTTT. Amino acid sequence: CASNRRGIGNQPQHF.

The rearrangement joins TRBV15 to TRBJ1-2; unclear D gene. Trimming shortened V by 1 base and J by 8 bases, and 11 bases separated the two germline ends. Germline CDR1 reads LNHNV; CDR2 reads YYDKDF (reference sequence). The CDR3 totals 13 residues. The CDR3 here is CATSRAEGRGYTF. The CDR3 DNA reads TGTGCCACCAGCAGAGCAGAGGGCCGGGGCTACACCTTC.

The chain is built from TRBV7-2 and TRBJ1-5; D may be TRBD1 (5 bases). V lost 5 bases and J lost 4, with 18 bases in between. Germline V CDR1 and CDR2: SGHTA, FQGNSA. The CDR3 has 16 residues. For the CDR3, the DNA is TGTGCCAGCAGCACACAGGTGATGGAGCCTAATCAGCCCCAGCATTTT. Protein product: CASSTQVMEPNQPQHF.

The table lists this clonotype with a few counts. The chain recombines TRBV27 with TRBJ1-6, with a possible D match to TRBD1 (5 bases). CDR3 length equals 14 residues. Trimming removed 6 bases from V and 9 bases from J, with 15 bases in between. Germline CDR1 MNHEY, CDR2 SMNVEV (reference sequence). CDR3 DNA: TGTGCCAGCAGGACCGGGGCCGGGCTTTCACCCCTCCACTTT. Its protein is CASRTGAGLSPLHF.

This clonotype was detected a few times. The chain recombines TRBV3-1 with TRBJ1-3; 9 bases fit TRBD1. CDR3 length: 15 residues. The J segment lost 4 bases and the V segment lost 6 bases, leaving 7 bases of the junction unmatched. Germline loops: CDR1 LGHDT, CDR2 YNNKEL (reference sequence). CDR3 protein: CASSPRTGAGNTIYF. DNA of the CDR3: TGTGCCAGCAGTCCTAGGACAGGGGCAGGAAACACCATATATTTT.

The chain is built from TRBV10-3 and TRBJ2-3; TRBD2 matches 8 bases. Trimming at V came to 4 bases and at J to 1 base, leaving 4 bases not matched to a gene. This CDR3 region has 15 residues. The germline V gene has CDR1 ENHRY and CDR2 SYGVKD. The CDR3 loop is CAISGSGDGTDTQYF. CDR3 in DNA: TGTGCCATCAGTGGTAGCGGGGATGGCACAGATACGCAGTATTTT.

The genes are TRBV28 and TRBJ1-1, with D unresolved. V dropped 7 bases and J dropped 1 base, with 10 bases sitting between them. Germline-derived CDR1 and CDR2 are MDHEN and SYDVKM. The CDR3 runs to 13 residues. The CDR3 DNA reads as TGTGCCAGCAAAATAAGAAGGAACACTGAAGCTTTCTTT. This sequence encodes CASKIRRNTEAFF. The full variable domain, with the rest looked up from reference TRBV28 and TRBJ1-1, is DVKVTQSSRYLVKRTGEKVFLECVQDMDHENMFWYRQDPGLGLRLIYFSYDVKMKEKGDIPEGYSVSREKKERFSLILESASTNQTSMYLCASKIRRNTEAFFGQGTRLTVV.

J is TRBJ2-1 and V is TRBV6-1; 9 bases match TRBD2. The CDR3 contains 19 residues. J lost 0 bases, V lost 7 bases, and 16 bases had no gene match. Germline V lookup: CDR1 MNHNS, CDR2 SASEGT. The CDR3 is CASTDKGASGVSSYNEQFF. CDR3 in DNA: TGTGCCAGCACAGATAAGGGGGCTAGCGGGGTAAGCTCCTACAATGAGCAGTTCTTC.

The J gene is TRBJ2-1, the V gene TRBV20-1; maybe TRBD2 (6 bases). The germline CDR1 and CDR2 sequences are DFQATT and SNEGSKA (reference sequence). The CDR3 extends over 15 amino acids. Between the trimmed V and J ends, which lost 4 bases and 9 bases, there was a span of 22 bases. The CDR3 loop is CSANPVAGTPGEQFF. The CDR3 nucleotides are TGCAGTGCTAACCCAGTCGCGGGGACCCCCGGTGAGCAGTTCTTC.

The sample holds a few counts of this clonotype. V and J are TRBV5-1 and TRBJ2-7; maybe TRBD2 (5 bases). The CDR3 covers 16 residues. Germline V lookup: CDR1 SGHRS, CDR2 YFSETQ. Deletions cut 2 bases from V and 0 bases from J, with 15 bases between. The CDR3: CASSLSGETSSYEQYF. As DNA, the CDR3 is TGCGCCAGCAGCTTAAGCGGTGAGACAAGCTCCTACGAGCAGTACTTC.

This clonotype was observed a few times. The chain recombines TRBV28 with TRBJ1-5, with 7 bases that match TRBD1. V lost 3 bases, J lost 9 bases, and 5 bases stayed unmatched. This CDR3 contains 13 residues. Germline V gene sequence: CDR1 MDHEN, CDR2 SYDVKM. The CDR3 here is CASSLTGLGPQHF. In DNA form, the CDR3 reads TGTGCCAGCAGTTTGACAGGGTTAGGGCCCCAGCATTTT.

The V and J genes are TRBV6-2 or TRBV6-3 and TRBJ2-1; D not certain. CDR1 is MNHEY and CDR2 is SVGEGT in the germline V gene. The V gene lost 2 bases and the J gene lost 10 bases, with 15 bases spanning the gap. This CDR3 is built from 14 residues. This CDR3 is CASSYDTTGYEQFF. In DNA, the CDR3 is TGTGCCAGCAGTTACGACACCACGGGCTACGAGCAGTTCTTC.

This chain joins TRBV7-2 and TRBJ1-1, with no clear D. The CDR3 runs 15 residues. The V and J ends lost 5 bases and 10 bases respectively, with 23 bases between them. CDR1 and CDR2 (germline): SGHTA, FQGNSA. CDR3 loop: CASSPRGGLKGGAFF. In nucleotides, the CDR3 is TGTGCCAGCAGCCCTCGGGGTGGGTTGAAGGGTGGAGCTTTCTTT.

This clonotype was counted a few times. The rearrangement uses TRBV7-2 and TRBJ2-1; 7 bases map to TRBD2. With V trimmed by 5 bases and J by 3 bases, 13 bases remained unmatched. CDR1 is SGHTA, CDR2 FQGNSA, per germline. CDR3 size: 17 residues. CDR3 bases: TGTGCCAGCAGCCAAAAGAGGGCGGGGGAATACTACAATGAGCAGTTCTTC. Protein product: CASSQKRAGEYYNEQFF.